This T cell receptor (beta chain) was recorded in a study of blood T cell repertoires in COVID-19. The CDR3 is 13 amino acids. Per germline, CDR1 SGHDN and CDR2 FVKESK. The V gene lost 8 bases and the J gene lost 0 bases, with 10 bases spanning the gap. In the authors' workflow: Scientists estimated how many nucleated cells there were by amplifying reference gene primers. Here immunoSEQ multiplex PCR was the method, and the copy in TCRdb shows in-frame clones only, minus some. The V and J calls and the clone size are those of that table, but D and trimming were determined from the DNA. The table shows roughly 230,000 clones, with around 91% occurring only once.

The sequence was obtained from a woman aged 55-75 years with COVID-19, enrolled during active disease. Sequenced input: peripheral blood. V and J are TRBV14 and TRBJ1-1, with D unclear. In DNA form, the CDR3 reads TGTGCCAGCTCAGTGGGCATGAACACTGAAGCTTTCTTT. It codes for CASSVGMNTEAFF.